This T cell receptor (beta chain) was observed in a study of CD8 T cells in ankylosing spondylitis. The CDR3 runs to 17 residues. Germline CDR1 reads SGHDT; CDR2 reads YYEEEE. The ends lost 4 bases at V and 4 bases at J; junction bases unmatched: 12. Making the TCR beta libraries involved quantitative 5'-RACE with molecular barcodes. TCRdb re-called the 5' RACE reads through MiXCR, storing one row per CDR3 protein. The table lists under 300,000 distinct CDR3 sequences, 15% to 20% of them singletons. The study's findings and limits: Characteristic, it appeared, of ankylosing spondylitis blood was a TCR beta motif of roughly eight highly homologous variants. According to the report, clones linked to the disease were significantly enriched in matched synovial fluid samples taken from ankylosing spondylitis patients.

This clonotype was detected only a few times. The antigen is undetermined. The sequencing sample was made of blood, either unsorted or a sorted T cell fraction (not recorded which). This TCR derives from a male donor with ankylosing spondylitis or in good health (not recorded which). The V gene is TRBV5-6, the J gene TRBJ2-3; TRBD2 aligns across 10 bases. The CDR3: CASSPWASGSMPDTQYF. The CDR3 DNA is TGTGCCAGCAGCCCTTGGGCTAGCGGGAGTATGCCAGATACGCAGTATTTT.